This T cell receptor beta chain was sequenced during a study of CD8+ T cells in alopecia areata. RNA, once extracted, was reverse transcribed into cDNA for use as the sequencing template. The method was immunoSEQ multiplex PCR; TCRdb's version includes in-frame clones alone and lacks a portion of them. The profile shows about 210,000 clones, roughly 66% of them singletons. This CDR3 has 15 amino acids. V dropped 5 bases and J dropped 3 bases, with 13 bases sitting between them. Germline assignment: CDR1 MNHEY and CDR2 SVGAGI. The sample's treatment: oral pan-JAK inhibitor, 5-10 mg twice daily. This chain uses TRBV6-5 with TRBJ1-4; no definite D call. The clonotype comes from a human donor with alopecia areata. This material consisted of CD4+ T cells sorted from blood, taken at week 44, from a patient treated with tofacitinib. This CDR3 reads CASSANVNSNEKLFF. CDR3 in DNA: TGTGCCAGCAGTGCCAACGTGAATTCTAATGAAAAACTGTTTTTT.